A single sample is the source of the 2 T cell receptor beta chains below, sequenced in a study of blood T cells in healthy people across ages. A second PCR, run for roughly 7 to 12 cycles, used a sample-barcoded 5' primer plus a J-beta primer mix. TCRdb re-called the 5' RACE reads with MiXCR, one entry per CDR3 protein. The data hold 600,000 to 1,000,000 distinct CDR3 sequences, with roughly 25% observed a single time. A further study also used this sample, focusing on T cells of mothers and their children.

The specimen sequenced was blood. The origin of the receptors is a boy aged 5-17 years in good health.

V gene TRBV7-2 combines with J gene TRBJ2-4, with a weak D call TRBD1 (5 bases). The CDR3 is 13 amino acids. The germline V gene encodes CDR1 SGHTA and CDR2 FQGNSA. V was pared by 1 base and J by 10 bases, with 11 bases between. CDR3 amino acids: CASSLGTINIQYF. In DNA, the CDR3 is TGTGCCAGCAGCTTAGGGACAATCAATATTCAGTACTTC.

The chain is built from TRBV28 and TRBJ2-7; 7 bases align to TRBD2. Trimming took 5 bases from V and 2 from J; bases not matched to a gene: 6. CDR3 length equals 14 residues. Per the germline V gene, CDR1 is MDHEN and CDR2 is SYDVKM. The CDR3, as DNA: TGTGCCAGCAGTCCGCGGGAGATTCCCTACGAGCAGTACTTC. The encoded protein is CASSPREIPYEQYF.